One sample yielded the 30 T cell receptor beta chains listed below, sequenced in a study of beta chain features in type 1 diabetes. Expressed TCRB transcripts were sequenced because the entire RNA isolate underwent reverse transcription. Only in-frame clones appear in the TCRdb table, and some are missing; sequencing was by immunoSEQ multiplex PCR. The table has around 250,000 clones, about 26% seen once. Sequenced: central memory CD4+ T cells from blood. The receptor source for this set is a man younger than 45 in good health.

Notes on this clone: Other nucleotide sequences in the sample specify the same CDR3. This rearrangement joins TRBV7-2 to TRBJ1-5; TRBD1 might be the D (6 bases). CDR1 SGHTA and CDR2 FQGNSA come from the germline V gene. This CDR3 is built from 15 residues. The V end lost 6 bases, the J end lost 2 bases, and 14 bases lay between the germline ends. In nucleotides, the CDR3 is TGTGCCAGCAGTTACACAGGGAGGGGCAATCAGCCCCAGCATTTT. Its translation: CASSYTGRGNQPQHF.

The CDR3 nucleotides read TGTGCCTGGAGTATAGGGGTGTCTGGAAACACCATATATTTT. Its protein is CAWSIGVSGNTIYF. The chain uses TRBV30 and TRBJ1-3; TRBD1 might be the D (5 bases). V shed 2 bases and J shed 1 base, with 9 bases lying between them. The CDR3 is 14 residues long. CDR1 and CDR2 from the germline V gene are GTSNPN and SVGIG (reference sequence).

This clone has only a few counts. This chain links TRBV30 with TRBJ2-5; TRBD2 matches 7 bases. The V and J ends lost 1 base and 10 bases, in that order; junction bases with no gene match: 6. Germline V gene lookup returns CDR1 GTSNPN and CDR2 SVGIG (reference sequence). CDR3 length: 12 amino acids. CDR3 region: CAWSATSLDQYF. CDR3 DNA: TGTGCCTGGAGTGCGACTAGCTTAGACCAGTACTTC.

This chain uses TRBV5-1 with TRBJ2-2; tentative D call: TRBD1 (5 bases). Germline V gives CDR1 SGHRS, CDR2 YFSETQ. Trimming stripped 2 bases from V and 1 base from J, with 6 bases between. There are 14 residues in the CDR3. This CDR3 is CASSLQVNTGELFF. As DNA, the CDR3 is TGCGCCAGCAGCTTACAGGTGAACACCGGGGAGCTGTTTTTT.

This sequence joins TRBV29-1 and TRBJ2-1, with 10 bases aligning to TRBD1. Trimming took 6 bases from V and 4 from J; bases not matched to a gene: 6. CDR1 SQVTM and CDR2 ANQGSEA come from the germline V gene. This CDR3 has 14 residues. DNA of the CDR3: TGCAGCGTCACGGACAGGGGGATTTACAATGAGCAGTTCTTC. Translating gives CSVTDRGIYNEQFF.

The rearrangement uses TRBV7-9 and TRBJ2-1; 11 bases are shared with TRBD2. V shed 8 bases, J shed 7 bases, and the junction held 10 bases outside the gene matches. The germline V gene encodes CDR1 SEHNR and CDR2 FQNEAQ (reference sequence). This CDR3 region has 15 residues. CDR3 region: CASGRIAGGPNEQFF. CDR3 in DNA: TGTGCCAGCGGCAGAATAGCGGGGGGGCCGAATGAGCAGTTCTTC.

The rearrangement links TRBV4-3 to TRBJ2-1; 9 positions match TRBD1. Trimming took 0 bases from V and 12 from J; bases not matched to a gene: 3. The CDR3 contains 13 residues. The germline V gene has CDR1 LGHNA and CDR2 YSLEER. CDR3 sequence reads: CASSQDGQGSQFF. The CDR3 DNA sequence: TGCGCCAGCAGCCAAGATGGACAGGGGTCGCAGTTCTTC.

This clone was seen only a few times. At one boundary the junction diverges from the germline segment, which might be a read error. Here the CDR3 reads CCVSGTSGGADTQYF. CDR3 sequence (DNA): TGCTGCGTCTCAGGGACTAGCGGGGGGGCAGATACGCAGTATTTT. This chain links TRBV29-1 with TRBJ2-3, with TRBD2 matching over 16 bases. The CDR3 consists of 15 residues. CDR1 is SQVTM and CDR2 is ANQGSEA in the germline V gene.

This clone was recorded a few times. The sample contains more than one DNA sequence encoding this CDR3. The rearrangement uses TRBV5-1 and TRBJ2-1, with 7 bases fitting TRBD1. The CDR3 runs 15 residues. Trimming removed 4 bases from V and 0 bases from J; junction bases left unmatched: 4. In germline, CDR1 is SGHRS, CDR2 YFSETQ. Here the CDR3 DNA reads TGCGCCAGCAGCACAGGACAGGTCTCCTACAATGAGCAGTTCTTC. Translation: CASSTGQVSYNEQFF.

This clone was observed at least ten times. The chain combines TRBV2 with TRBJ2-7, with TRBD1 matching 9 bases. V shed 5 bases, J shed 4 bases, and the junction held 3 bases outside the gene matches. The length of the CDR3 is 13 residues. Germline V gene data show CDR1 as SNHLY and CDR2 as FYNNEI. The CDR3 DNA reads as TGTGCCAGCAGTACGGACAGGGGTTACGAGCAGTACTTC. This translates into CASSTDRGYEQYF.

Only a few counts were recorded for this clone. The chain employs TRBV28 and TRBJ2-4; TRBD1 might be the D (6 bases). The CDR3 loop spans 15 amino acids. V lost 5 bases, J lost 0 bases, and 11 bases lay in between. The germline gives CDR1 MDHEN, CDR2 SYDVKM. This CDR3 reads CASSGQTLAKNIQYF. CDR3 sequence (DNA): TGTGCCAGCAGTGGACAGACCCTAGCCAAAAACATTCAGTACTTC.

This clone came up a few times. J is TRBJ2-7 and V is TRBV2; perhaps TRBD1 as D (5 bases). Trimming removed 7 bases from V and 6 bases from J, with 16 bases in between. This CDR3 is 13 amino acids long. CDR1 is SNHLY and CDR2 is FYNNEI in the germline V gene. The CDR3 region is CASKGQGESEQYF. The DNA for the CDR3 is TGTGCCAGCAAGGGCCAAGGGGAATCCGAGCAGTACTTC.

The sample holds many counts of this clone. The DNA for the CDR3 is TGTGCCAGCAGCTTAGCGAGAAGGGGAGCGCGTAATGAGCAGTTCTTC. This sequence encodes CASSLARRGARNEQFF. This sequence joins TRBV7-2 and TRBJ2-1, with D possibly called TRBD1 or TRBD2 (5 bases each). V was cut by 0 bases and J by 7 bases, with 16 bases left in between. The germline V gene has CDR1 SGHTA and CDR2 FQGNSA. The length of the CDR3 is 16 residues.

This clone was counted only a few times. The chain couples TRBV7-2 to TRBJ2-1; a weak D match, TRBD2 (5 bases). In germline, CDR1 is SGHTA, CDR2 FQGNSA. CDR3 size: 14 residues. V lost 10 bases and J lost 6, with 19 bases in between. The CDR3 loop is CATGLYVGGNEQFF. CDR3 nucleotides: TGTGCCACCGGGCTGTATGTCGGAGGCAATGAGCAGTTCTTC.

This rearrangement joins TRBV12-2 to TRBJ2-2; TRBD1 is the table's D call and was not checked against the DNA. TRBV12-2 constitutes a pseudogene. This CDR3 region has 18 residues. DNA of the CDR3: TGTGCAAGTCGCTCAAAGACCGGGACAAGGGTTAACACCGGGGAGCTGTTTTTT. Protein: CASRSKTGTRVNTGELFF.

The V and J genes are TRBV30 and TRBJ2-3, with D possibly being TRBD1 (6 bases). CDR1 and CDR2 (germline): GTSNPN, SVGIG (reference sequence). Trimming removed 5 bases at V and 0 bases at J, with 12 bases between. The CDR3 runs to 14 residues. The CDR3 nucleotides are TGTGCCTGGGAGCGAGGACAGAGCACAGATACGCAGTATTTT. It specifies CAWERGQSTDTQYF.

In this sample, this clone turned up many times. V gene TRBV30 combines with J gene TRBJ1-5; D gene uncertain. Trimming took off 0 bases at V and 2 bases at J, with 17 bases between the two ends. The CDR3 is made up of 17 amino acids. In germline, CDR1 is GTSNPN, CDR2 SVGIG (reference sequence). CDR3 amino acids: CAWSVSHPGRGNQPQHF. CDR3 bases: TGTGCCTGGAGTGTTAGTCATCCTGGACGTGGCAATCAGCCCCAGCATTTT.

This clone has a handful of counts. The V call is TRBV6-5, the J call TRBJ2-4; D might be TRBD1 (6 bases). The V gene lost 5 bases and the J gene lost 0 bases, with 8 bases spanning the gap. Germline V lookup: CDR1 MNHEY, CDR2 SVGAGI. There are 14 residues in the CDR3. The CDR3 region has the DNA TGTGCCAGCAGTACAGGGACAGCCAAAAACATTCAGTACTTC. Residues: CASSTGTAKNIQYF.

In regard to this clone: The same CDR3 is also encoded by other DNA sequences in this sample. The gene calls are TRBV20-1 and TRBJ2-1; D gene unclear. The germline gives CDR1 DFQATT, CDR2 SNEGSKA (reference sequence). The length of the CDR3 is 11 residues. V dropped 3 bases and J dropped 5 bases, with 5 bases sitting between them. The CDR3 DNA sequence: TGCAGTGCTAGGCAAGACAATGAGCAGTTCTTC. It encodes CSARQDNEQFF.

V gene TRBV4-2 combines with J gene TRBJ1-1; D unresolved. This CDR3 contains 14 residues. The germline V and J ends were trimmed by 1 base and 1 base, with 7 bases remaining between them. Germline V gene data show CDR1 as LGHNA and CDR2 as YNFKEQ. The CDR3 DNA reads TGTGCCAGCAGCCAAGGGACTCCGAACACTGAAGCTTTCTTT. This translates into CASSQGTPNTEAFF.

V is TRBV9 and J is TRBJ2-1, with D tentatively TRBD2 (6 bases). This CDR3 region has 15 residues. V gave up 5 bases and J gave up 2 bases, with 14 bases separating them. Germline CDR1 is SGDLS and CDR2 is YYNGEE. CDR3 loop: CASSRWEVTYNEQFF. The CDR3 coding sequence is TGTGCCAGCAGTCGGTGGGAGGTTACCTACAATGAGCAGTTCTTC.

This clone occurred a few times. The chain employs TRBV18 and TRBJ2-5; perhaps TRBD2 as D (6 bases). CDR3 length equals 14 residues. V was pared by 6 bases and J by 1 base, with 12 bases between. Looked up from germline, CDR1 is KGHSH and CDR2 is LQKENI. For the CDR3, the DNA is TGTGCCAGCTCCTTCGGTAGCGGCCAAGAGACCCAGTACTTC. It is translated as CASSFGSGQETQYF.

This clone appeared a few times. V and J are TRBV29-1 and TRBJ2-4; possible D gene TRBD1, 6 bases. The CDR3 loop spans 11 amino acids. Trimming took 1 base from V and 9 from J, leaving 7 bases between them. Looked up from germline, CDR1 is SQVTM and CDR2 is ANQGSEA. CDR3 nucleotide sequence: TGCAGCGTTGAAGTGGGGGCCATTCAGTACTTC. Protein sequence: CSVEVGAIQYF.

The chain carries TRBV10-1 and TRBJ1-1; D is possibly TRBD1 (5 bases). Looked up from germline, CDR1 is WNHNN and CDR2 is SYGVQD (reference sequence). The germline V and J ends were trimmed by 7 bases and 3 bases, with 12 bases remaining between them. The CDR3 contains 13 residues. The CDR3 protein is CASKMGGDTEAFF. The CDR3 DNA follows: TGCGCCAGCAAGATGGGGGGAGACACTGAAGCTTTCTTT.

The chain employs TRBV30 and TRBJ1-6; perhaps TRBD1 as D (5 bases). Trimming took 3 bases from V and 0 from J, leaving 21 bases between them. Germline V gene lookup returns CDR1 GTSNPN and CDR2 SVGIG (reference sequence). This CDR3 contains 19 residues. The CDR3: CAWSASRVLGSSYNSPLHF. The CDR3 DNA reads as TGTGCCTGGAGCGCCAGCAGGGTTTTGGGGAGCTCCTATAATTCACCCCTCCACTTT.

V usage is TRBV23-1 and J usage is TRBJ2-6, with a tentative D call TRBD2 (5 bases). TRBV23-1 is annotated as an ORF whose role is uncertain. The V end lost 7 bases, the J end lost 2 bases, and 12 bases lay between the germline ends. This CDR3 is built from 15 residues. CDR3 in amino acids: CASTRGPTGANVLTF. The CDR3 DNA sequence: TGCGCCAGCACCCGAGGGCCGACTGGGGCCAACGTCCTGACTTTC.

CDR3 sequence (DNA): TGTGCCAGCAGTTCTCCGGGACAGGGGAACATTCAGTACTTC. It codes for CASSSPGQGNIQYF. This sequence joins TRBV27 and TRBJ2-4, with 10 nucleotides matching TRBD1. Germline trimming cut 4 bases from V and 7 bases from J; bases unmatched to any gene: 4. The CDR3 length is 14 residues. CDR1 is MNHEY and CDR2 is SMNVEV in the germline V gene (reference sequence).

This clone was detected only a few times. The V call is TRBV5-6, the J call TRBJ2-3; D ambiguous. V dropped 0 bases and J dropped 3 bases, with 11 bases sitting between them. CDR1 and CDR2 from the germline V gene are SGHDT and YYEEEE. CDR3 length equals 15 residues. The CDR3 DNA sequence: TGTGCCAGCAGCTTGGTGGCAGAACGGACAGATACGCAGTATTTT. As protein: CASSLVAERTDTQYF.

This clone turned up a few times. The chain has TRBV27 and TRBJ2-5; TRBD2 aligns across 11 bases. Germline V gene lookup returns CDR1 MNHEY and CDR2 SMNVEV (reference sequence). This CDR3 is 15 amino acids long. J was trimmed by 5 bases and V by 5 bases; bases with no gene match: 7. In DNA, the CDR3 is TGTGCCAGCAGTCCACGACTAGCGGGAACGGAGACCCAGTACTTC. As protein: CASSPRLAGTETQYF.

V and J are TRBV6-5 and TRBJ2-7; D ambiguous. Trimming cost V 4 bases and J 0 bases, with 10 bases left between them. The CDR3 spans 14 residues. Germline V gene sequence: CDR1 MNHEY, CDR2 SVGAGI. This chain's CDR3 is CASSSGGSSYEQYF. CDR3 nucleotides: TGTGCCAGCAGTTCGGGCGGAAGCTCCTACGAGCAGTACTTC.